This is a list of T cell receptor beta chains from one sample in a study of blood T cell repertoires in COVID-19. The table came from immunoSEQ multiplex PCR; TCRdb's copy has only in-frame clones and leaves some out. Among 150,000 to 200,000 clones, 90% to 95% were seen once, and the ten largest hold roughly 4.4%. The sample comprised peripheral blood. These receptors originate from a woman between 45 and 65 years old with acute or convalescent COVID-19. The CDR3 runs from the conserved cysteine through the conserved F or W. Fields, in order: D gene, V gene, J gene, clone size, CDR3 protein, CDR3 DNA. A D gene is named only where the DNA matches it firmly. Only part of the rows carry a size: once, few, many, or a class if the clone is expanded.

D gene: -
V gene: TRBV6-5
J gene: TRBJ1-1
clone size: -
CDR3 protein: CATPGRANTEAFF
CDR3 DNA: TGTGCCACCCCGGGCAGGGCTAACACTGAAGCTTTCTTT

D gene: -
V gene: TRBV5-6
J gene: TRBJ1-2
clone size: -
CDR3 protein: CASSLLSEYGYTF
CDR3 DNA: TGTGCCAGCAGCTTGTTAAGCGAATATGGCTACACCTTC

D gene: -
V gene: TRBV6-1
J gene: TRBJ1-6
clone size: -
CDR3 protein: CASSEGTSHNSPLHF
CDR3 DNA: TGTGCCAGCAGTGAAGGGACAAGTCATAATTCACCCCTCCACTTT

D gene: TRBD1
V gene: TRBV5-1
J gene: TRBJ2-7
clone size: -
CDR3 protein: CASSSSGGAGIYEQYF
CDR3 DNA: TGCGCCAGCAGCTCTTCAGGGGGCGCCGGGATATACGAGCAGTACTTC

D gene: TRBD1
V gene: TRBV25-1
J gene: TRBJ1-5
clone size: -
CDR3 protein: CASSQTGHNQPQHF
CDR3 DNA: TGTGCCAGCAGCCAGACAGGGCACAATCAGCCCCAGCATTTT

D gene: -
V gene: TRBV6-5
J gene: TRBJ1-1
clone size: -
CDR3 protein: CASSRTGQNTEAFF
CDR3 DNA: TGTGCCAGCAGCCGAACCGGACAGAACACTGAAGCTTTCTTT

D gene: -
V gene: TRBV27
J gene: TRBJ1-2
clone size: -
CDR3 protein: CASSPSGGNGYTF
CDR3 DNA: TGTGCCAGCAGTCCCAGCGGCGGCAATGGCTACACCTTC

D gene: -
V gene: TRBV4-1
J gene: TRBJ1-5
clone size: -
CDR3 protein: CASSQGAGRYQPQHF
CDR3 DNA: TGCGCCAGCAGCCAAGGGGCAGGGAGGTATCAGCCCCAGCATTTT

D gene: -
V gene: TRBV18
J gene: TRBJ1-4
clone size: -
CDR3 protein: CASSRDQVGTNEKLFF
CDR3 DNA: TGTGCCAGCTCACGAGACCAGGTTGGAACTAATGAAAAACTGTTTTTT

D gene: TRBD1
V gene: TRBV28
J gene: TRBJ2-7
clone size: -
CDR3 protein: CASSLSTGSQLHGVYEQYF
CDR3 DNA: TGTGCCAGCAGTTTATCGACAGGGTCACAACTTCATGGAGTCTACGAGCAGTACTTC

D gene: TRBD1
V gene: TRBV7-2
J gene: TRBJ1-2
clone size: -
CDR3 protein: CASSLGQGANGYTF
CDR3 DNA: TGTGCCAGCAGCCTCGGACAGGGGGCGAATGGCTACACCTTC

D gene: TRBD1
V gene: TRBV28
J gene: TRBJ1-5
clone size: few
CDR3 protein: CASLTGAFSNQPQHF
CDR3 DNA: TGTGCCAGCCTCACAGGGGCTTTTAGCAATCAGCCCCAGCATTTT

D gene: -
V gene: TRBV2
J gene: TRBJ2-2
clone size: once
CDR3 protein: CASSEGHRRTGELFF
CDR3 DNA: TGTGCCAGCAGTGAGGGACACAGGAGGACCGGGGAGCTGTTTTTT

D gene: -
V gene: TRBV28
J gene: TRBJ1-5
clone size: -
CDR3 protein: CASSLNPGNQPQHF
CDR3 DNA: TGTGCCAGCAGTTTGAACCCGGGCAATCAGCCCCAGCATTTT

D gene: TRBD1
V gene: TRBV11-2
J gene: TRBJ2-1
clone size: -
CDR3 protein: CASSSLGQGADEQFF
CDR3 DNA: TGTGCCAGCAGCTCCTTGGGACAGGGGGCAGATGAGCAGTTCTTC

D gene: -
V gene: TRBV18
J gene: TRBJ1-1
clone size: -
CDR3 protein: CASSPTLGGDTEAFF
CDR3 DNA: TGTGCCAGCTCACCTACCCTCGGGGGTGATACTGAAGCTTTCTTT

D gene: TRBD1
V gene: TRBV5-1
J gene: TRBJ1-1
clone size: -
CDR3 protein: CASSWRQGDTEAFF
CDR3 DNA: TGCGCCAGCAGCTGGAGACAGGGCGACACTGAAGCTTTCTTT

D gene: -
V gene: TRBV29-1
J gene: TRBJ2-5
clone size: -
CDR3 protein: CSVYNLRQKETQYF
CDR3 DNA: TGCAGCGTTTATAACCTCCGACAGAAAGAGACCCAGTACTTC

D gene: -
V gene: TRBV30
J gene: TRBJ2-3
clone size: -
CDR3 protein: CAWSVKGQWSTDTQYF
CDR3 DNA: TGTGCCTGGAGTGTAAAGGGGCAGTGGTCCACAGATACGCAGTATTTT

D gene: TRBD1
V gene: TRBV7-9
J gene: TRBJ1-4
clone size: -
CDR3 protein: CASKNDRVNNEKLFF
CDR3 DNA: TGTGCCAGCAAAAATGACAGGGTGAATAATGAAAAACTGTTTTTT

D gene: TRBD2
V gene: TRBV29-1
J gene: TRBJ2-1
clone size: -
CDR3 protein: CSVTLLAGLSRSYNEQFF
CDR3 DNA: TGCAGCGTTACTTTACTAGCGGGGCTGTCTAGATCCTACAATGAGCAGTTCTTC

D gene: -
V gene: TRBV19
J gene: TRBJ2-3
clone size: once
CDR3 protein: CASTAEGEVTDTQYF
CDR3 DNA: TGTGCCAGTACGGCGGAAGGGGAGGTGACAGATACGCAGTATTTT

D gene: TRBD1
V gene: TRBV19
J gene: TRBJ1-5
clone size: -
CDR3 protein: CASSIAALGQGFQPQHF
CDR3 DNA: TGTGCCAGTAGTATAGCTGCTTTGGGACAGGGATTCCAGCCCCAGCATTTT

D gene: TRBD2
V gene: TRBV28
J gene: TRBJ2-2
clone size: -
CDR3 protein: CASSVRTSGRYTGELFF
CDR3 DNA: TGTGCCAGCAGTGTAAGGACTAGCGGGAGGTACACCGGGGAGCTGTTTTTT

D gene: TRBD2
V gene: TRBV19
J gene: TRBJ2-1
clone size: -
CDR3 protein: CASLGTSGRGEQFF
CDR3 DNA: TGTGCCAGTCTTGGGACTAGCGGGAGGGGGGAGCAGTTCTTC

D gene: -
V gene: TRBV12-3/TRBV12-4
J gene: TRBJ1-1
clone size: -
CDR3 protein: CASSFGGEAFF
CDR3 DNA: TGTGCCAGCAGTTTTGGCGGTGAAGCTTTCTTT

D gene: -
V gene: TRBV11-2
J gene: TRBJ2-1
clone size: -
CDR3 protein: CASSPYLSSDEQFF
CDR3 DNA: TGTGCCAGCAGCCCGTATTTATCTAGCGATGAGCAGTTCTTC

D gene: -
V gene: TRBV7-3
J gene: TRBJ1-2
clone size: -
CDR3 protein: CASSPGAKEGYTF
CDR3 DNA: TGTGCCAGCAGTCCAGGCGCAAAGGAAGGCTACACCTTC

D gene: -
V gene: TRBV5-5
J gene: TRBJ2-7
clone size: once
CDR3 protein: CASSLQGSYEQYF
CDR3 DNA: TGTGCCAGCAGCTTACAGGGATCCTACGAGCAGTACTTC

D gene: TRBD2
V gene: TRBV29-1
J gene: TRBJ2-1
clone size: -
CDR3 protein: CSAEKAGGLQYEQFF
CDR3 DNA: TGCAGCGCTGAAAAAGCGGGAGGGCTCCAATATGAGCAGTTCTTC

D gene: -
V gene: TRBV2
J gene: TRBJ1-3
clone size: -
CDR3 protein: CASSVTGLGNTIYF
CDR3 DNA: TGTGCCAGCAGTGTGACAGGCTTAGGGAACACCATATATTTT

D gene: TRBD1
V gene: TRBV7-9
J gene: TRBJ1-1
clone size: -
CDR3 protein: CASSLEVGQGGTEAFF
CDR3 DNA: TGTGCCAGCAGCTTAGAGGTGGGACAGGGTGGCACTGAAGCTTTCTTT

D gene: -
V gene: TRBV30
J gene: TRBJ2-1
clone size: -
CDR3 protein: CAWSRGSYNEQFF
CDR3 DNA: TGTGCCTGGTCCCGAGGCTCCTACAATGAGCAGTTCTTC

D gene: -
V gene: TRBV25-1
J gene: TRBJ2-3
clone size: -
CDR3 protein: CASSEGPGVGTDTQYF
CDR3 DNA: TGTGCCAGCAGTGAAGGCCCGGGTGTTGGCACAGATACGCAGTATTTT

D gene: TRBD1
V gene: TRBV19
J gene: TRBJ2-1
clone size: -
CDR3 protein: CASSIGTGEYNEQFF
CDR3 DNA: TGTGCCAGTAGTATTGGGACAGGGGAGTACAATGAGCAGTTCTTC